This entry lists 24 T cell receptor beta chains sequenced from one sample in a study of CD8+ T cells in alopecia areata. Sequencing templates came from extracted RNA that was reverse transcribed into cDNA. Generated by immunoSEQ multiplex PCR, the TCRdb table keeps only in-frame clones and is missing some. There are about 130,000 clones in the sample; 58% occur only once, and 3.5% to 5.5% lies in the top ten. The sample in question was CD4+ T cells sorted from blood, obtained at week 0. The receptor source for this set is a human donor with alopecia areata.

This clone was detected only a few times. The chain combines TRBV7-9 with TRBJ1-1; TRBD1 might be the D (6 bases). The CDR3 has 16 residues. The V end was cut by 2 bases, the J end by 5 bases, with 18 bases between. Germline V gene data show CDR1 as SEHNR and CDR2 as FQNEAQ (reference sequence). Here the CDR3 reads CASSLKGGLSMTEAFF. The CDR3 DNA reads TGTGCCAGCAGCTTAAAGGGGGGACTTTCGATGACTGAAGCTTTCTTT. The entire variable domain, with the rest obtained from reference TRBV7-9 and TRBJ1-1, is as follows: DTGVSQNPRHKITKRGQNVTFRCDPISEHNRLYWYRQTLGQGPEFLTYFQNEAQLEKSRLLSDRFSAERPKGSFSTLEIQRTEQGDSAMYLCASSLKGGLSMTEAFFGQGTRLTVV.

This clone occurred a few times. This sequence joins TRBV18 and TRBJ2-5, with 7 positions matching TRBD2. In germline, CDR1 is KGHSH, CDR2 LQKENI. The CDR3 is made up of 16 amino acids. The J segment lost 5 bases and the V segment lost 0 bases, leaving 9 bases of the junction unmatched. DNA for the CDR3: TGTGCCAGCTCACCACCGCAGACTAGCAGGAGGGAGACCCAGTACTTC. As protein: CASSPPQTSRRETQYF.

The chain employs TRBV6-5 and TRBJ2-7, with 8 bases identical to TRBD1. Losses at the gene ends were 8 bases for V and 0 bases for J; bases not matched to a gene: 6. This CDR3 region has 14 residues. Looked up from germline, CDR1 is MNHEY and CDR2 is SVGAGI. In nucleotides, the CDR3 is TGTGCCAGCGGAAGGACAGGGAGCTCCTACGAGCAGTACTTC. This sequence encodes CASGRTGSSYEQYF.

The rearrangement links TRBV4-1 to TRBJ2-7; the D gene is possibly TRBD1 (7 bases). The V end was cut by 1 base, the J end by 2 bases, with 12 bases between. Germline CDR1 reads MGHRA; CDR2 reads YSYEKL. The CDR3 has 15 amino acids. CDR3 sequence: CASSQVEGAAYEQYF. The CDR3 bases are TGCGCCAGCAGCCAAGTGGAGGGGGCCGCCTACGAGCAGTACTTC.

This chain connects TRBV30 to TRBJ2-1; 7 bases match TRBD2. Germline CDR1 reads GTSNPN; CDR2 reads SVGIG (reference sequence). There are 14 residues in the CDR3. Unmatched junction bases numbered 12, after V lost 4 bases and J lost 9 bases. In nucleotides, the CDR3 is TGTGCCTGGATATCCGCCGGCTGGGGGGGTGAGCAGTTCTTC. Translated, it gives CAWISAGWGGEQFF.

This sequence joins TRBV6-5 and TRBJ1-1, with 7 bases identical to TRBD1. CDR3 length: 14 amino acids. The germline V gene has CDR1 MNHEY and CDR2 SVGAGI. V dropped 6 bases and J dropped 1; count of bases not matched to a gene: 5. The CDR3 DNA reads TGTGCCAGCAGAAAACCAGGGGGGAACACTGAAGCTTTCTTT. Amino acid sequence: CASRKPGGNTEAFF.

The chain employs TRBV7-2 and TRBJ2-7; tentative D call: TRBD1 (7 bases). V was cut by 6 bases and J by 5 bases, with 11 bases left in between. The CDR3 sequence is 12 residues long. Germline V gives CDR1 SGHTA, CDR2 FQGNSA. CDR3: CASSGGGDEQYF. The CDR3 nucleotides read TGTGCCAGCAGTGGAGGGGGCGACGAGCAGTACTTC.

The V gene is TRBV5-6, the J gene TRBJ1-5; the D is unclear. The CDR3 spans 16 residues. The V end lost 1 base, the J end lost 0 bases, and 11 bases lay between the germline ends. CDR1 SGHDT and CDR2 YYEEEE come from the germline V gene. The CDR3 DNA reads as TGTGCCAGCAGCTTGCATCCTACGGATAGCAATCAGCCCCAGCATTTT. It is translated as CASSLHPTDSNQPQHF.

This clone turned up a few times. The gene calls are TRBV7-9 and TRBJ2-6; no clear D gene. The CDR3 extends over 13 amino acids. Looked up from germline, CDR1 is SEHNR and CDR2 is FQNEAQ (reference sequence). Trimming shortened V by 6 bases and J by 4 bases, and 7 bases separated the two germline ends. CDR3 sequence (DNA): TGTGCCAGCAGGCAGACAGGGGCCAACGTCCTGACTTTC. It translates to CASRQTGANVLTF.

V gene TRBV5-1 combines with J gene TRBJ2-7; no reliable D call. Germline V gene data show CDR1 as SGHRS and CDR2 as YFSETQ. This CDR3 has 13 amino acids. Trimming cost V 1 base and J 6 bases, with 11 bases left between them. CDR3 in amino acids: CASSLSQGGEQYF. DNA for the CDR3: TGCGCCAGCAGCTTGAGTCAAGGCGGCGAGCAGTACTTC.

This chain connects TRBV5-1 to TRBJ1-2, with D possibly TRBD1 on 6 matching bases. V shed 4 bases and J shed 4 bases, with 17 bases lying between them. Germline assignment: CDR1 SGHRS and CDR2 YFSETQ. This CDR3 region has 15 residues. CDR3 DNA: TGCGCCAGCAGCATGATCTCAGGGGCTAGCTATGGCTACACCTTC. It yields the protein CASSMISGASYGYTF. Together with reference TRBV5-1 and TRBJ1-2, the CDR3 gives the full variable domain: KAGVTQTPRYLIKTRGQQVTLSCSPISGHRSVSWYQQTPGQGLQFLFEYFSETQRNKGNFPGRFSGRQFSNSRSEMNVSTLELGDSALYLCASSMISGASYGYTFGSGTRLTVV.

The CDR3 loop reads CASSLQVPGTDTQYF. In DNA, the CDR3 is TGCGCCAGCAGCTTGCAAGTTCCTGGAACAGATACGCAGTATTTT. The rearrangement uses TRBV5-1 and TRBJ2-3; D is unclear. V was trimmed by 1 base and J by 3 bases, leaving 12 bases between them. The CDR3 contains 15 residues. Germline CDR1 is SGHRS and CDR2 is YFSETQ.

The rearrangement joins TRBV7-6 to TRBJ2-3; D remains unclear. CDR3 length: 14 residues. Deletions cut 5 bases from V and 2 bases from J, with 11 bases between. Germline CDR1 is SGHVS and CDR2 is FNYEAQ. The CDR3 sequence is CASSQARFTDTQYF. CDR3 nucleotide sequence: TGTGCCAGCAGCCAAGCCCGGTTCACAGATACGCAGTATTTT.

The V and J genes are TRBV7-8 and TRBJ2-5; TRBD1 matches 8 bases. Germline CDR1 reads SGHVS; CDR2 reads FQNEAQ. Unmatched junction bases numbered 5, after V lost 5 bases and J lost 0 bases. The CDR3 length is 15 residues. The CDR3 region has the DNA TGTGCCAGCAGCCCCCGGACAGGGTACCAAGAGACCCAGTACTTC. Its translation: CASSPRTGYQETQYF.

A few counts support this clone. The chain has TRBV29-1 and TRBJ2-5; perhaps TRBD2 as D (7 bases). This CDR3 spans 11 amino acids. Germline V gene lookup returns CDR1 SQVTM and CDR2 ANQGSEA. CDR3 in amino acids: CSGGPRETQYF. In nucleotides, the CDR3 is TGCTCCGGGGGGCCGCGGGAGACCCAGTACTTC.

The chain employs TRBV18 and TRBJ1-1; no firm D call. The germline V and J ends were trimmed by 4 bases and 3 bases, with 9 bases remaining between them. The CDR3 has 13 residues. The germline gives CDR1 KGHSH, CDR2 LQKENI. CDR3 coding DNA: TGTGCCAGCTCACGCATGTCAGACACTGAAGCTTTCTTT. Translated: CASSRMSDTEAFF.

Notes on this clone: The conserved phenylalanine or tryptophan is not found at the CDR3 terminus, so this likely reflects a read error. The V gene is TRBV30, the J gene TRBJ1-1; 10 bases line up with TRBD1. The germline CDR1 and CDR2 sequences are GTSNPN and SVGIG (reference sequence). This CDR3 spans 15 amino acids. V lost 2 bases to trimming and J lost 0 bases; unmatched junction nucleotides: 3. CDR3 region: CAWSSTGGMNTEAFL. CDR3 nucleotides: TGTGCCTGGAGTTCGACAGGGGGCATGAACACTGAAGCTTTCCTT.

The chain carries TRBV2 and TRBJ1-5, with TRBD1 matching 7 bases. Per the germline V gene, CDR1 is SNHLY and CDR2 is FYNNEI. V shed 5 bases and J 2 bases; nucleotides not matched to a gene: 6. The CDR3 consists of 15 residues. This CDR3 reads CASSSSGGGNQPQHF. The DNA for the CDR3 is TGTGCCAGCAGTTCCTCAGGGGGGGGCAATCAGCCCCAGCATTTT.

This chain uses TRBV5-1 with TRBJ2-7, with 8 bases that match TRBD1. Per germline, CDR1 SGHRS and CDR2 YFSETQ. The ends lost 4 bases at V and 4 bases at J; junction bases unmatched: 10. This CDR3 is 15 amino acids long. CDR3 residues: CASSGQTGATYEQYF. The CDR3, as DNA: TGCGCCAGCAGCGGGCAGACAGGGGCGACATACGAGCAGTACTTC. The entire variable domain, with the rest obtained from reference TRBV5-1 and TRBJ2-7, is as follows: KAGVTQTPRYLIKTRGQQVTLSCSPISGHRSVSWYQQTPGQGLQFLFEYFSETQRNKGNFPGRFSGRQFSNSRSEMNVSTLELGDSALYLCASSGQTGATYEQYFGPGTRLTVT.

This chain connects TRBV5-1 to TRBJ2-2; 8 positions agree with TRBD1. Unmatched junction bases numbered 3, after V lost 3 bases and J lost 2 bases. The germline V gene encodes CDR1 SGHRS and CDR2 YFSETQ. This CDR3 has 15 amino acids. DNA of the CDR3: TGCGCCAGCAGCTCCGGGACAGGAAACACCGGGGAGCTGTTTTTT. Protein product: CASSSGTGNTGELFF.

J is TRBJ1-3 and V is TRBV5-6; D is possibly TRBD1 (5 bases). This CDR3 spans 16 amino acids. Trimming shortened V by 3 bases and J by 0 bases, and 13 bases separated the two germline ends. Germline V gene sequence: CDR1 SGHDT, CDR2 YYEEEE. This CDR3 reads CASSSGPTGSGNTIYF. The CDR3 nucleotides read TGTGCCAGCAGCTCGGGACCGACTGGCTCTGGAAACACCATATATTTT. Full variable domain (remainder filled in from reference TRBV5-6 and TRBJ1-3): DAGVTQSPTHLIKTRGQQVTLRCSPKSGHDTVSWYQQALGQGPQFIFQYYEEEERQRGNFPDRFSGHQFPNYSSELNVNALLLGDSALYLCASSSGPTGSGNTIYFGEGSWLTVV.

The V call is TRBV2, the J call TRBJ2-7; 11 nucleotides align to TRBD2. The germline CDR1 and CDR2 sequences are SNHLY and FYNNEI. The CDR3 is 13 amino acids. V trimming: 6 bases; J trimming: 3 bases; junction bases outside the gene matches: 1. CDR3 coding DNA: TGTGCCAGCAGCACTAGCGGGAGCTACGAGCAGTACTTC. Amino acids: CASSTSGSYEQYF.

This clone has just a few counts. In nucleotides, the CDR3 is TGTGCCAGCAGCTTAGAGGCGGCGGAGCAGTACTTC. It translates to CASSLEAAEQYF. The gene calls are TRBV7-6 and TRBJ2-7; D uncertain. CDR3 size: 12 residues. Germline V gene lookup returns CDR1 SGHVS and CDR2 FNYEAQ. V gave up 1 base and J gave up 7 bases, with 8 bases separating them. The full variable domain, with the rest looked up from reference TRBV7-6 and TRBJ2-7, is GAGVSQSPRYKVTKRGQDVALRCDPISGHVSLYWYRQALGQGPEFLTYFNYEAQQDKSGLPNDRFSAERPEGSISTLTIQRTEQRDSAMYRCASSLEAAEQYFGPGTRLTVT.

The chain couples TRBV5-6 to TRBJ2-3; D gene ambiguous. V lost 4 bases and J 6 bases, leaving 6 bases between the germline ends. The length of the CDR3 is 11 residues. Germline loops: CDR1 SGHDT, CDR2 YYEEEE. The CDR3 nucleotides are TGTGCCAGCAGCCGCTTCGATACGCAGTATTTT. This sequence encodes CASSRFDTQYF. The entire variable domain, with the rest obtained from reference TRBV5-6 and TRBJ2-3, is as follows: DAGVTQSPTHLIKTRGQQVTLRCSPKSGHDTVSWYQQALGQGPQFIFQYYEEEERQRGNFPDRFSGHQFPNYSSELNVNALLLGDSALYLCASSRFDTQYFGPGTRLTVL.